The clone carrying this T cell receptor (beta chain) appeared a single time. Its antigen is not identified. The test was conducted at deep level. TCRdb keeps only in-frame clones here, not all; method: immunoSEQ multiplex PCR. The profile covers roughly 400,000 clones, with around 96% appearing a single time and around 0.3% taken by the ten largest. This specimen belongs to a study of shared clonotypes between healthy human individuals. Whole-study findings and limits: Represented diversity (both genetic and exposure-history) was limited by the small number of donors.

Deletions cut 2 bases from V and 9 bases from J, with 18 bases between. Germline V gives CDR1 SGHRS, CDR2 YFSETQ. This CDR3 spans 16 amino acids. The rearrangement joins TRBV5-1 to TRBJ1-6; tentatively, D is TRBD1 (6 bases). Sequenced: memory CD8+ T cells sorted from blood. Subset given: CD45RO+ cells pooled with CCR7-negative TemRA cells. The sequence was collected from a man aged 25-45 years in good health. CDR3 coding DNA: TGCGCCAGCAGCTTTGAATTGGGGACATCGACTTCACCCCTCCACTTT. This encodes CASSFELGTSTSPLHF.